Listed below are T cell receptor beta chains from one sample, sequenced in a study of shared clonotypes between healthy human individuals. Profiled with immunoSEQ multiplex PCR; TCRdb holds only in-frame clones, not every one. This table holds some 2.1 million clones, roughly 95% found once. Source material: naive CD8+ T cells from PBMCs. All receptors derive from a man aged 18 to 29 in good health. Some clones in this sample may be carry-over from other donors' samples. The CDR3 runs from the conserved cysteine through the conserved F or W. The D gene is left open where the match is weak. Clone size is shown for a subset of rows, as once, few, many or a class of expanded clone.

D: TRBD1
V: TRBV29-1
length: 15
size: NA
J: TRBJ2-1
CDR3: CSVRQGPSSYNEQFF
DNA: TGCAGCGTAAGACAGGGGCCGAGCTCCTACAATGAGCAGTTCTTC

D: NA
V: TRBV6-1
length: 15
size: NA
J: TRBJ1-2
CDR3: CASRPRDVQNYGYTF
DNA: TGTGCCAGCAGGCCACGGGACGTCCAGAACTATGGCTACACCTTC

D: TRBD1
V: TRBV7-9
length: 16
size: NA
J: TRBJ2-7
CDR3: CASSLAMGQGVREQYF
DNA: TGTGCCAGCAGCTTAGCGATGGGACAGGGGGTTCGGGAGCAGTACTTC

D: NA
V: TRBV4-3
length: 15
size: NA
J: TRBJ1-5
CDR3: CASSQDPKSNQPQHF
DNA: TGCGCCAGCAGCCAAGATCCCAAAAGCAATCAGCCCCAGCATTTT

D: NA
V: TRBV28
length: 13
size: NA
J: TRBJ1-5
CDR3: CASRRRSNQPQHF
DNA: TGTGCCAGCAGGCGACGGAGCAATCAGCCCCAGCATTTT

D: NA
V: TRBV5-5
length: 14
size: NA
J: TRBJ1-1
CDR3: CASSLDGGQGVAFF
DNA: TGTGCCAGCAGCTTGGACGGGGGCCAAGGCGTAGCTTTCTTT

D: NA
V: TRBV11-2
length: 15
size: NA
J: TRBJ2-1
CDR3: CASSPPPVSYNEQFF
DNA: TGTGCCAGCAGCCCCCCCCCTGTCTCCTACAATGAGCAGTTCTTC

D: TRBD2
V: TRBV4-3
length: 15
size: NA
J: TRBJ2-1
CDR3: CASSQGTSGGGEQFF
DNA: TGCGCCAGCAGCCAAGGGACTAGCGGAGGGGGTGAGCAGTTCTTC

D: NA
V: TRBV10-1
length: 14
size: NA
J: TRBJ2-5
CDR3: CASSLIDTQETQYF
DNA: TGCGCCAGCAGCTTGATAGACACTCAAGAGACCCAGTACTTC

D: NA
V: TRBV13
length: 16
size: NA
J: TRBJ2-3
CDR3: CASSLARVASTDTQYF
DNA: TGTGCCAGCAGCTTAGCCCGCGTTGCTAGCACAGATACGCAGTATTTT

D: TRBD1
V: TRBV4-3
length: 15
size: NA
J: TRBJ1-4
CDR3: CASSHGTGSKEKLFF
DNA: TGCGCCAGCAGCCACGGGACAGGTTCGAAAGAAAAACTGTTTTTT

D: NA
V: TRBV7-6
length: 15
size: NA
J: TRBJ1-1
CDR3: CASSLAPGMNTEAFF
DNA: TGTGCCAGCAGCTTAGCGCCTGGGATGAACACTGAAGCTTTCTTT

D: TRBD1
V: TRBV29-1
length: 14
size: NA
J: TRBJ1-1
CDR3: CSARQGGIHTEAFF
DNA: TGCAGCGCCCGACAGGGGGGGATCCACACTGAAGCTTTCTTT

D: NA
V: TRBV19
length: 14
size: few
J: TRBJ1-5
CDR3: CASSIRDYNQPQHF
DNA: TGTGCCAGTAGTATCCGGGACTACAATCAGCCCCAGCATTTT

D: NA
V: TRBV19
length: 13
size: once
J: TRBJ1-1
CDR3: CASSMGGLTEAFF
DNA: TGTGCCAGTAGTATGGGGGGCCTCACTGAAGCTTTCTTT

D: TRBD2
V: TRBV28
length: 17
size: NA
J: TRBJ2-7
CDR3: CASEEGTSGPGSYEQYF
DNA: TGTGCCAGCGAGGAGGGGACTAGCGGGCCCGGCTCCTACGAGCAGTACTTC

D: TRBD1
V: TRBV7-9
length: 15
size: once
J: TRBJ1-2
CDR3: CASSYGQGQPYGYTF
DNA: TGTGCCAGCAGCTACGGACAGGGCCAACCCTATGGCTACACCTTC

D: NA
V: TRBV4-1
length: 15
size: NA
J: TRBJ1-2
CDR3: CASSQVVKINYGYTF
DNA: TGCGCCAGCAGCCAAGTGGTCAAGATTAACTATGGCTACACCTTC

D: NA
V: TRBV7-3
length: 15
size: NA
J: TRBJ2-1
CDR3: CASSPGASPQNEQFF
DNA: TGTGCCAGCAGCCCGGGGGCCTCCCCGCAAAATGAGCAGTTCTTC